One sample yielded the 8 T cell receptor beta chains listed below, sequenced in a study of TIL therapy for anti-PD-1-resistant metastatic lung cancer. Time point described: pre-treatment sample, taken before nivolumab and TIL therapy. The immunoSEQ assay was v3. Clones were sequenced by immunoSEQ multiplex PCR, and TCRdb holds only the in-frame ones, with some missing. Here the sample spans some 43,000 clones, roughly 85% being singletons. This sample comprised blood, obtained at baseline. These receptors came from a man between 65 and 85 years old with non-small cell lung cancer.

The gene calls are TRBV7-6 and TRBJ1-4; 11 bases match TRBD1. J gave up 5 bases and V 1 base, and 6 bases lay outside the gene matches. The CDR3 sequence is 17 residues long. CDR1 is SGHVS, CDR2 FNYEAQ, per germline. CDR3 sequence: CASSLEDRGRQNEKLFF. As DNA, the CDR3 is TGTGCCAGCAGCTTAGAGGACAGGGGGCGTCAGAATGAAAAACTGTTTTTT.

In its sample, this clone was seen a few times. The rearrangement uses TRBV27 and TRBJ1-1; 7 nucleotides match TRBD1. J was trimmed by 4 bases and V by 8 bases; bases with no gene match: 10. Germline CDR1 and CDR2: MNHEY and SMNVEV (reference sequence). The CDR3 is 14 amino acids. Here the CDR3 reads CASLQDRSGTEAFF. DNA of the CDR3: TGTGCCAGCCTACAGGACAGGAGCGGCACTGAAGCTTTCTTT.

The chain combines TRBV7-2 with TRBJ2-2; D gene unclear. In germline, CDR1 is SGHTA, CDR2 FQGNSA. This CDR3 has 14 amino acids. V lost 3 bases and J lost 1, with 6 bases in between. The CDR3 region has the DNA TGTGCCAGCAGCTTTCGAAGGAACACCGGGGAGCTGTTTTTT. This translates into CASSFRRNTGELFF.

This chain links TRBV5-1 with TRBJ2-5; the match to TRBD1 covers 9 bases. The V segment lost 1 base and the J segment 4 bases; nucleotides outside the gene matches: 5. Germline loops: CDR1 SGHRS, CDR2 YFSETQ. There are 15 residues in the CDR3. CDR3 nucleotide sequence: TGCGCCAGCAGCTTGACAGGGGGCACGACAGAGACCCAGTACTTC. As protein: CASSLTGGTTETQYF.

The rearrangement links TRBV11-2 to TRBJ1-5; D may be TRBD1 (5 bases). This CDR3 contains 13 residues. Trimming took 0 bases from V and 6 from J, leaving 6 bases between them. Germline CDR1 and CDR2: SGHAT and FQNNGV. The CDR3 sequence: CASSLERGQPQHF. In DNA, the CDR3 is TGTGCCAGCAGCTTAGAAAGGGGTCAGCCCCAGCATTTT.

A word on this clone: The identical CDR3 is also encoded by other nucleotide sequences in the sample. The chain has TRBV7-3 and TRBJ2-2, with TRBD2 identical over 9 bases. After removal of 5 bases from V and 5 bases from J, the junction contained 9 bases not matched to a gene. Germline V gene lookup returns CDR1 SGHTA and CDR2 FQGTGA. CDR3 length: 16 residues. Here the CDR3 DNA reads TGTGCCAGCAGCCCCGGGCTAGCGGGACAAACCGGGGAGCTGTTTTTT. It translates to CASSPGLAGQTGELFF.

The V gene is TRBV30, the J gene TRBJ1-1; D not resolved. The length of the CDR3 is 11 residues. Trimming took 6 bases from V and 1 from J, leaving 6 bases between them. Per germline, CDR1 GTSNPN and CDR2 SVGIG (reference sequence). The CDR3 region is CACRQNTEAFF. The CDR3, as DNA: TGTGCCTGTCGGCAGAACACTGAAGCTTTCTTT.

The chain combines TRBV5-8 with TRBJ1-1; D is ambiguous. Deletions cut 1 base from V and 2 bases from J, with 3 bases between. CDR3 size: 12 residues. The germline V gene encodes CDR1 SGHTS and CDR2 YDEGEE. The CDR3 DNA sequence: TGTGCCAGCAGCTTGTACAACACTGAAGCTTTCTTT. The encoded protein is CASSLYNTEAFF.